Listed below are T cell receptor beta chains from one sample, sequenced in a study of CD8+ T cells in alopecia areata. The repertoire was sequenced with immunoSEQ multiplex PCR; TCRdb's copy has only in-frame clones and lacks some. The profile shows around 160,000 clones, less than 80% of them singletons. Sequencing used CD4+ T cells sorted from blood, obtained at week 24, from a patient treated with tofacitinib. The receptors shown here come from a human donor with alopecia areata. Both conserved end residues are part of each CDR3. The D gene is left open where the match is weak. Clone size is stated in some rows and not others, as once, few, many or a class when expanded.

v_gene	j_gene	d_gene	abundance	CDR3nt	CDR3aa
TRBV25-1	TRBJ2-5	TRBD1	.	TGTGCCAGCAGTGGGACAGGGGATCAAGAGACCCAGTACTTC	CASSGTGDQETQYF
TRBV29-1	TRBJ2-1	.	.	TGCAGCGTTGAACGGGGGTTAAGGAACAATGAGCAGTTCTTC	CSVERGLRNNEQFF
TRBV29-1	TRBJ2-3	.	.	TGCAGCGCCGTGTGGACAGCCAAGGATACGCAGTATTTT	CSAVWTAKDTQYF
TRBV29-1	TRBJ2-1	.	few	TGCAGCGTTGAAGATGGCGGCAATGAGCAGTTCTTC	CSVEDGGNEQFF
TRBV29-1	TRBJ2-5	TRBD1	once	TGCAGCGGGACAGGGGGTTTAGAGACCCAGTACTTC	CSGTGGLETQYF
TRBV19	TRBJ2-1	.	many	TGTGCCAGTAGTTACCTCTATGCGGGGATTTACAATGAGCAGTTCTTC	CASSYLYAGIYNEQFF
TRBV29-1	TRBJ1-4	TRBD1	.	TGCAGCGTTGAACTCCTGACAGGGACTAATGAAAAACTGTTTTTT	CSVELLTGTNEKLFF
TRBV30	TRBJ2-3	.	few	TGTGCCTGGACCGGGGTGGGAGCGGCCAGCACAGATACGCAGTATTTT	CAWTGVGAASTDTQYF
TRBV29-1	TRBJ1-2	.	.	TGCAGCGTGGCGGCAGCTAACTATGGCTACACCTTC	CSVAAANYGYTF
TRBV30	TRBJ2-1	TRBD1	.	TGTGCCTGGAGTGCCGGGACAGGGTTTAACAATGAGCAGTTCTTC	CAWSAGTGFNNEQFF
TRBV2	TRBJ1-1	TRBD1	.	TGTGCCAGCAGAGTTGACAGGGACACTGAAGCTTTCTTT	CASRVDRDTEAFF
TRBV27	TRBJ2-5	.	.	TGTGCCAGCAGCCGGGACGGGCGAGGAGAGACCCAGTACTTC	CASSRDGRGETQYF
TRBV10-3	TRBJ2-7	TRBD1	.	TGTGCCATCAGTGAGCCTCCAGGGACAGGCGAGTCGGGGGAGCAGTACTTC	CAISEPPGTGESGEQYF
TRBV19	TRBJ1-2	.	.	TGTGCCAGTAGTACCCGGACGGGGATCGGCTACACCTTC	CASSTRTGIGYTF
TRBV27	TRBJ2-2	TRBD1	few	TGTGCCAGCAGCCGGGACAGGGCACCGCGGAACACCGGGGAGCTGTTTTTT	CASSRDRAPRNTGELFF
TRBV6-1	TRBJ2-6	.	.	TGTGCCAGCAGTGATCTCGCGGCAGGGATCAACTCTGGGGCCAACGTCCTGACTTTC	CASSDLAAGINSGANVLTF
TRBV30	TRBJ1-2	.	few	TGTGCCTGGAGTGAGGACCGCCATGGCTACACCTTC	CAWSEDRHGYTF
TRBV14	TRBJ2-4	.	.	TGTGCCAGCAGCCAAGATCGGAATACTAACATTCAGTACTTC	CASSQDRNTNIQYF
TRBV7-2	TRBJ2-3	.	few	TGTGCCAGCAGCTTAAGGGGGGCCGGGGTGGATACGCAGTATTTT	CASSLRGAGVDTQYF